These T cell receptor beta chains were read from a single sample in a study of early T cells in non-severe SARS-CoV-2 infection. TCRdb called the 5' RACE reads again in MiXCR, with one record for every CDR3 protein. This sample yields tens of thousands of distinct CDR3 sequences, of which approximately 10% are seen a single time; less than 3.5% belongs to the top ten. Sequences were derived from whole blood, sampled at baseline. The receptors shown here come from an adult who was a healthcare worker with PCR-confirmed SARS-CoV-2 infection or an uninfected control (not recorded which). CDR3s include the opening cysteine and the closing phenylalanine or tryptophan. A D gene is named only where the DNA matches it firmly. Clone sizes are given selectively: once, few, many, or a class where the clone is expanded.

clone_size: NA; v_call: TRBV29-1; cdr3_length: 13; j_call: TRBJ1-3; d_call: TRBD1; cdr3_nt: TGCAGCGTTTGGACAGGGCACGAAAACACCATATATTTT; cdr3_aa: CSVWTGHENTIYF
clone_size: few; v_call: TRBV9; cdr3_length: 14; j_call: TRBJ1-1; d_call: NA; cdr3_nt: TGTGCCAGCAGCGTATCTGCTTCGAACACTGAAGCTTTCTTT; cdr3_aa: CASSVSASNTEAFF
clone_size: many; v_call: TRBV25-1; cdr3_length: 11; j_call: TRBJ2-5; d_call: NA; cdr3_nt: TGTGCCAGCAATGGTGGGGAGACCCAGTACTTC; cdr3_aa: CASNGGETQYF
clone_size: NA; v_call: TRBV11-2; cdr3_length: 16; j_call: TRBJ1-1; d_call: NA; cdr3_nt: TGTGCCAGCAGCTTAATGGCACTCTCCCTCTACACTGAAGCTTTCTTT; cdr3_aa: CASSLMALSLYTEAFF
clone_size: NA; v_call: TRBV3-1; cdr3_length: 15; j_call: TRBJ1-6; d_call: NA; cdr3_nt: TGTGCCAGCAGCCAACTATACAGGGATAATTCACCCCTCCACTTT; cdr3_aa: CASSQLYRDNSPLHF
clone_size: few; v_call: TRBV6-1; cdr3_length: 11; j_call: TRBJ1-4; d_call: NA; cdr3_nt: TGTGCCAGCAGACTAAATGAAAAACTGTTTTTT; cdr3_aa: CASRLNEKLFF
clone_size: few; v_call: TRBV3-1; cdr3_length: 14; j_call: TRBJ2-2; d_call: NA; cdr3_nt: TGTGCCAGCAGGAAGACAGGACGAGACGGGGAGCTGTTTTTT; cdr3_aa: CASRKTGRDGELFF
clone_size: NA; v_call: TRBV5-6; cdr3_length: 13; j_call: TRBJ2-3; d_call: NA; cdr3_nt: TGTGCCAGCAGCTTGGCCCCCCCAGATACGCAGTATTTT; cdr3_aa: CASSLAPPDTQYF
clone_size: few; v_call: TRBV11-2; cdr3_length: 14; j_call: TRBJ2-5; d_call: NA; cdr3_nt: TGTGCCAGCAGCTATAACAGGGTGAGAGAGACCCAGTACTTC; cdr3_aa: CASSYNRVRETQYF
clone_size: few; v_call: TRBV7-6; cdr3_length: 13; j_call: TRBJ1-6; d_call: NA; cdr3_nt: TGTGCCAGCAGCTTGGAGGGTGGGTCACCCCTCCACTTT; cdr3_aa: CASSLEGGSPLHF
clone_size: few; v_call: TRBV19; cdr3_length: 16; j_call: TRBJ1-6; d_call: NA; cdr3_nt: TGTGCCAGTAGTACTCTGCAGGGCGTCGCTGGTTCACCCCTCCACTTT; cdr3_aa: CASSTLQGVAGSPLHF
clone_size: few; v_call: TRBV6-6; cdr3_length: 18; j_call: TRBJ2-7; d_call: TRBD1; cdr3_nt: TGTGCCAGCAGTCCCCTTTCCATAAGGGACAGGCGTTCCTACGAGCAGTACTTC; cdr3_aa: CASSPLSIRDRRSYEQYF
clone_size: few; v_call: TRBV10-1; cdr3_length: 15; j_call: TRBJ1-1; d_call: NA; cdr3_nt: TGCGCCAGCAGTACAGGGAAAGGAGGATACACTGAAGCTTTCTTT; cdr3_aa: CASSTGKGGYTEAFF
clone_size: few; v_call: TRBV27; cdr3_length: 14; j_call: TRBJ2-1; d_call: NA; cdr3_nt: TGTGCCAGCGTCCAGCGGCGCGGAGGGAATGAGCAGTTCTTC; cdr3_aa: CASVQRRGGNEQFF
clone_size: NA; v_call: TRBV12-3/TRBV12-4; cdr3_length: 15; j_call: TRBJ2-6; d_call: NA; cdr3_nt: TGTGCCAGCAGGCCCACAGGGTCTGGGGCCAACGTCCTGACTTTC; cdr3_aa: CASRPTGSGANVLTF
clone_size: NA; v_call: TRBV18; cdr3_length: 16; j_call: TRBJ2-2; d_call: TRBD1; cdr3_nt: TGTGCCAGCTCACCACCGGACAGGGATAACACCGGGGAGCTGTTTTTT; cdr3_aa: CASSPPDRDNTGELFF
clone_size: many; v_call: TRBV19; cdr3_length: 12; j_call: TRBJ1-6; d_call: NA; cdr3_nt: TGTGCCAGTGCGGTCCCCGGTTCACCCCTCCACTTT; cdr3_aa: CASAVPGSPLHF
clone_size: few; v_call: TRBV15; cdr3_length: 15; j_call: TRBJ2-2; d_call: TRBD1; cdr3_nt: TGTGCCACCAGCCGCAGGGGGCGCGTCACCGGGGAGCTGTTTTTT; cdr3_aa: CATSRRGRVTGELFF
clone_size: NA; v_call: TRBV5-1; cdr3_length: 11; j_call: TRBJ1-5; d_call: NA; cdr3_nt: TGCGCCAGCGCCCCAGGGCAGCCCCAGCATTTT; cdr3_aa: CASAPGQPQHF
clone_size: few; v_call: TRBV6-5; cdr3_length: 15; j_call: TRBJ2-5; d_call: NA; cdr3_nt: TGTGCCAGCAGCCGTAAGGTTGTCAGACAAGAGACCCAGTACTTC; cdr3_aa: CASSRKVVRQETQYF
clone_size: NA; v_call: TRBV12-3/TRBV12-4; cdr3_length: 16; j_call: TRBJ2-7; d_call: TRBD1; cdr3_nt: TGTGCCAGCAGTCCGCTGGACAGGTCCTCCTCCTACGAGCAGTACTTC; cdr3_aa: CASSPLDRSSSYEQYF
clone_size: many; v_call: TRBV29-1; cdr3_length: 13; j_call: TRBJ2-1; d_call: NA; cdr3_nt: TGCAGCGTTGAAAAGGGGGGGACCGGAGAGCAGTTCTTC; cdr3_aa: CSVEKGGTGEQFF
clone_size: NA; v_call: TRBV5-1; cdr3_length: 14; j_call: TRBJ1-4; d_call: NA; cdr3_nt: TGCGCCAGCAGCTTCGCGGGGGCGCGGGAAAAACTGTTTTTT; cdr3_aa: CASSFAGAREKLFF
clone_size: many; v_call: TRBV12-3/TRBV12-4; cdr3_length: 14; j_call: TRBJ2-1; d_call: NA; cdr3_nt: TGTGCCAGCAGTTTACGACAAACCTACAATGAGCAGTTCTTC; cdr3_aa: CASSLRQTYNEQFF
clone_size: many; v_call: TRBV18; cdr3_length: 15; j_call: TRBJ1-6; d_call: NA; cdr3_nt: TGTGCCAGCTCACGGGAGAGGGGACCTAACTTGTCCCTCCACTTT; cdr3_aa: CASSRERGPNLSLHF
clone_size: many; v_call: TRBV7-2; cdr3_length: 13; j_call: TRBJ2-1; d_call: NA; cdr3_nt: TGTGCCAGCAGCTCACGCACCGGGAATGAGCAGTTCTTC; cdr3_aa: CASSSRTGNEQFF
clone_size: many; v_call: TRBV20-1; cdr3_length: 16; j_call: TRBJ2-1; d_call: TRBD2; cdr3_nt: TGCAGTGCTAGAGATTCCGGCGGGGGGCCCTGGGGTGAGCAGTTCTTC; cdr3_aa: CSARDSGGGPWGEQFF
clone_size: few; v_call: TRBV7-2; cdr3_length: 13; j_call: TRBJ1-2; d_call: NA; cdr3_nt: TGTGCCAGCAGCCAAAGGTCTGGAAATGGCTACACCTTC; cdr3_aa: CASSQRSGNGYTF
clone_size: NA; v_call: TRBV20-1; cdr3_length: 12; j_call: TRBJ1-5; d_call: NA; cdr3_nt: TGCAGTGCAATGCCGGGGGGGCAGCCCCAGCATTTT; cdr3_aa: CSAMPGGQPQHF
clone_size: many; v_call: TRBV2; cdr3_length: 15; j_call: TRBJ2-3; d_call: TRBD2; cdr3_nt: TGTGCCAGCAGTGCCCACGGGGGGGGCCCAGATACGCAGTATTTT; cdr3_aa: CASSAHGGGPDTQYF
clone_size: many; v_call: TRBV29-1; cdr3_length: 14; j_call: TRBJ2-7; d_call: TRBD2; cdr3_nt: TGCAGCGTTAGCCTAGCGGGGAATCTCTACGAGCAGTACTTC; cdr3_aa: CSVSLAGNLYEQYF
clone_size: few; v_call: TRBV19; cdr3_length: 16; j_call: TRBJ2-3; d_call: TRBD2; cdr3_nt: TGTGCCAGTAGTATAGGCTCTAGCGGGGGCACAGATACGCAGTATTTT; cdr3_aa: CASSIGSSGGTDTQYF
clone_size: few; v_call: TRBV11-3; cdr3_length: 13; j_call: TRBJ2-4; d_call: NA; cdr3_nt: TGTGCCAGCGGCGGGCTTACTAGAAACATTCAGTACTTC; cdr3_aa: CASGGLTRNIQYF
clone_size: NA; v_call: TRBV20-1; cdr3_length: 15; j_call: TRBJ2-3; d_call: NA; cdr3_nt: TGCAGTGCTCCCAGCCTCCCAGGTGGGGGAGATACGCAGTATTTT; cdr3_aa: CSAPSLPGGGDTQYF
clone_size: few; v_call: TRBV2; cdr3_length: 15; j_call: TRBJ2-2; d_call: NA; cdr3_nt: TGTGCCAGCAGCCCGCCCCAGGGTTCTCCCGGGGAGCTGTTTTTT; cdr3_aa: CASSPPQGSPGELFF
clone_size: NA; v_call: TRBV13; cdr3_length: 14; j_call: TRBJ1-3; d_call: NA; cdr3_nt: TGTGCCAGCAGCTCCACAGGATCTGGAAACACCATATATTTT; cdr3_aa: CASSSTGSGNTIYF
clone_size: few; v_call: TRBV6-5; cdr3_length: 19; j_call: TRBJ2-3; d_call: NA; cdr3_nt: TGTGCCAGCAGTTATATGGGGGGTTTCTGGGACCGACGGAAGGATACGCAGTATTTT; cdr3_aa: CASSYMGGFWDRRKDTQYF
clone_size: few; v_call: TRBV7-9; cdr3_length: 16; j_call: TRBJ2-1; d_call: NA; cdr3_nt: TGTGCCAGCAGCCCCCTATTGACGAGCGCCTACAATGAGCAGTTCTTC; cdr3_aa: CASSPLLTSAYNEQFF
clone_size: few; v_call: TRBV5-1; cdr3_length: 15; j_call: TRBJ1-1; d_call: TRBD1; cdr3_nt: TGCGCCAGCAGCTCTGACTCGCTTGACAGGGGTGAAGCTTTCTTT; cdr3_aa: CASSSDSLDRGEAFF
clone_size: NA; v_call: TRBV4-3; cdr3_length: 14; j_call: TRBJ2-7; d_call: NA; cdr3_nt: TGCGCCAGCAGCCAAGCTGGGGTCCCCCTCGAGCAGTACTTC; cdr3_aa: CASSQAGVPLEQYF
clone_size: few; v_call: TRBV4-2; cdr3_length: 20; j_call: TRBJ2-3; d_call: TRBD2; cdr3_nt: TGTGCCAGCAGCCAAGACCGAGCTAGCGGGGGGACCCGCCGCACAGATACGCAGTATTTT; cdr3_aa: CASSQDRASGGTRRTDTQYF
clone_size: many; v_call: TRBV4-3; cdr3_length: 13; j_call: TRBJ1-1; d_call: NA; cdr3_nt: TGCGCCAGCAGCCAGGCGGTGAACACTGAAGCTTTCTTT; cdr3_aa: CASSQAVNTEAFF